This T cell receptor (beta chain) was sequenced for a study of control samples from healthy donors and cancer patients. Assay: immunoSEQ multiplex PCR; the TCRdb copy retains only in-frame clones and omits some. The sample carries about 120,000 clones, 70% to 90% recorded once. The CDR3 totals 15 residues. V shed 2 bases and J shed 6 bases, with 16 bases lying between them. CDR1 SGHRS and CDR2 YFSETQ come from the germline V gene. Sequenced input: blood. The chain couples TRBV5-1 to TRBJ2-3, with D possibly called TRBD1 or TRBD2 (5 bases each). The sequence derives from a man aged 40-55 years in good health. CDR3 bases: TGCGCCAGCAGCTTCGGCCAGGGACCCGAGGATACGCAGTATTTT. Amino acids: CASSFGQGPEDTQYF.